This T cell receptor beta chain was retrieved from a study of long-term antiretroviral therapy in people with HIV. The CDR3 totals 16 residues. Germline V gene lookup returns CDR1 SGHTA and CDR2 FQGNSA. The J segment lost 9 bases and the V segment lost 5 bases, leaving 11 bases of the junction unmatched. The study, taken as a whole, reports: Whereas controls had wider CDR3 length ranges, HIV repertoires had narrower ones.

Sequencing used immunoSEQ v3.0 at survey level. Some clones are missing from TCRdb's copy, which holds only in-frame ones; the method was immunoSEQ multiplex PCR. There are 15,000 or so clones in the sample; approximately 88% occur only once, and around 13% lies in the top ten. With regard to this clone: As yet, its antigen is unknown.

This receptor was obtained from a man aged 50 or older with HIV. The chain recombines TRBV7-2 with TRBJ1-6; 9 bases agree with TRBD1. The specimen was unsorted PBMCs, collected 0.7 years before starting antiretroviral therapy. Written as DNA, the CDR3 is TGTGCCAGCAGCACAGAGCCCGGGACAGGGATTTCACCCCTCCACTTT. This sequence encodes CASSTEPGTGISPLHF. Full variable domain (outside the CDR3, taken from reference TRBV7-2 and TRBJ1-6): GAGVSQSPSNKVTEKGKDVELRCDPISGHTALYWYRQSLGQGLEFLIYFQGNSAPDKSGLPSDRFSAERTGGSVSTLTIQRTQQEDSAVYLCASSTEPGTGISPLHFGNGTRLTVT.